This is a list of T cell receptor beta chains from one sample in a study of T cell changes during pregnancy in multiple sclerosis. Some clones are missing from TCRdb's copy, which holds only in-frame ones; the method was immunoSEQ multiplex PCR. Found here are some 74,000 clones, 80% to 95% of them singletons; the top ten hold 3.7%. This specimen consisted of peripheral blood, obtained after pregnancy. These receptors all come from a female donor in good health, enrolled as a control in a pregnancy study. Each CDR3 is given with its conserved first and last residue. D genes are given only for firm matches. Clone sizes are given selectively: once, few, many, or a class where the clone is expanded.

cdr3_length	v_call	clone_size	j_call	d_call	cdr3_aa	cdr3_nt
14	TRBV30	.	TRBJ2-2	.	CACKTGINTGELFF	TGTGCCTGTAAAACAGGGATTAACACCGGGGAGCTGTTTTTT
17	TRBV5-4	.	TRBJ2-1	.	CASSLGTRKWSYNEQFF	TGTGCCAGCAGCTTGGGAACTAGGAAATGGTCCTACAATGAGCAGTTCTTC
15	TRBV19	.	TRBJ2-6	TRBD1	CASSMGQSGANVLTF	TGTGCCAGTAGTATGGGACAGTCTGGGGCCAACGTCCTGACTTTC
13	TRBV27	.	TRBJ1-5	TRBD1	CASRGQANQPQHF	TGTGCCAGCAGGGGACAGGCCAATCAGCCCCAGCATTTT
14	TRBV28	.	TRBJ2-3	.	CASSFLVDTDTQYF	TGTGCCAGCAGTTTTCTGGTAGACACAGATACGCAGTATTTT
13	TRBV28	.	TRBJ2-1	TRBD1	CASGTATYNEQFF	TGTGCCAGCGGGACAGCGACCTACAATGAGCAGTTCTTC
15	TRBV7-6	.	TRBJ2-1	.	CASSRDRGDYNEQFF	TGTGCCAGCAGCCGAGATCGGGGAGACTACAATGAGCAGTTCTTC
13	TRBV6-6	once	TRBJ2-5	.	CASEGTNQETQYF	TGTGCCAGCGAGGGGACAAACCAAGAGACCCAGTACTTC
13	TRBV10-3	.	TRBJ2-5	.	CAILPDNQETQYF	TGTGCCATTCTCCCGGACAACCAAGAGACCCAGTACTTC
16	TRBV28	.	TRBJ2-7	TRBD2	CASSGLAGFGSYEQYF	TGTGCCAGCAGCGGACTAGCGGGATTTGGCTCCTACGAGCAGTACTTC
14	TRBV4-1	.	TRBJ1-1	TRBD1	CASSHLDRDTEAFF	TGCGCCAGCAGCCACTTAGACAGGGACACTGAAGCTTTCTTT
15	TRBV2	.	TRBJ2-5	TRBD2	CASSSIAGKGETQYF	TGTGCCAGCAGTTCCATAGCGGGGAAGGGGGAGACCCAGTACTTC
14	TRBV30	.	TRBJ2-3	.	CAWSADYIQNTQYF	TGTGCCTGGAGCGCCGACTATATACAGAATACGCAGTATTTT
18	TRBV28	.	TRBJ2-6	TRBD1	CASSLWDRENSGANVLTF	TGTGCCAGCAGTTTATGGGACAGGGAAAACTCTGGGGCCAACGTCCTGACTTTC
14	TRBV6-4	few	TRBJ1-6	TRBD1	CASSEGQGNSPLHF	TGTGCCAGCAGTGAGGGACAGGGTAATTCACCCCTCCACTTT
14	TRBV28	.	TRBJ2-7	TRBD2	CASHRGGISYEQYF	TGTGCCAGCCATAGGGGAGGGATCTCCTACGAGCAGTACTTC
15	TRBV7-6	few	TRBJ1-1	TRBD1	CASSVDGTGLTEAFF	TGTGCCAGCAGCGTGGACGGGACAGGGTTGACTGAAGCTTTCTTT
14	TRBV10-2	.	TRBJ2-7	TRBD1	CASRWGQGPYEQYF	TGCGCCAGCAGGTGGGGACAGGGTCCCTACGAGCAGTACTTC
17	TRBV11-2	once	TRBJ2-2	TRBD1	CASRPIRDRGNTGELFF	TGTGCCAGCAGACCCATCCGGGACAGGGGAAACACCGGGGAGCTGTTTTTT
15	TRBV7-2	once	TRBJ1-2	TRBD1	CASSLSRGQGYGYTF	TGTGCCAGCAGCTTATCCAGGGGGCAAGGCTATGGCTACACCTTC
13	TRBV2	few	TRBJ1-5	.	CASRNSENQPQHF	TGTGCCAGCAGAAACAGTGAAAATCAGCCCCAGCATTTT
16	TRBV4-1	once	TRBJ2-3	TRBD2	CASSRWGREELDTQYF	TGCGCCAGCAGTCGGTGGGGGCGGGAGGAATTAGATACGCAGTATTTT
14	TRBV7-6	.	TRBJ2-7	.	CASSPDTLHYEQYF	TGTGCCAGCAGCCCAGACACGCTCCACTACGAGCAGTACTTC
15	TRBV7-9	.	TRBJ2-7	.	CASSDDTIGPYEQYF	TGTGCCAGCAGCGACGACACAATCGGCCCCTACGAGCAGTACTTC
15	TRBV19	.	TRBJ1-5	TRBD1	CATMRRQGRTQPQHF	TGTGCCACCATGAGAAGACAGGGAAGGACCCAGCCCCAGCATTTT
14	TRBV18	once	TRBJ2-7	.	CASSPRGGSPEQYF	TGTGCCAGCTCACCTAGGGGTGGGTCCCCCGAGCAGTACTTC
12	TRBV2	few	TRBJ2-7	.	CASTAGTPEQYF	TGTGCCAGCACGGCGGGGACTCCCGAGCAGTACTTC
14	TRBV11-2	.	TRBJ1-2	TRBD1	CASSEGTGNYGYTF	TGTGCCAGCAGCGAAGGGACAGGGAACTATGGCTACACCTTC
16	TRBV5-4	.	TRBJ2-1	TRBD2	CASSSRGGNSYNEQFF	TGTGCCAGCAGCTCACGGGGGGGGAATAGTTACAATGAGCAGTTCTTC